The 22 T cell receptor beta chains in this list originate from one sample, sequenced in a study of blood T cells in healthy people across ages. Sample-barcoded 5' priming and a J-beta primer mix drove a second PCR of about 7 to 11 cycles. MiXCR, run by TCRdb on the 5' RACE reads, gives a single entry per CDR3 protein. This table holds roughly 700,000 distinct CDR3 sequences, approximately 25% found once. In addition, the sample was reused for a study of T cells of mothers and their children.

Material for sequencing was blood. Source of these receptors: a boy younger than 18 in good health.

The chain combines TRBV20-1 with TRBJ2-5; D may correspond to TRBD1 or TRBD2 (5 bases each). The end of the DNA aligns better with TRBJ2-7, so the J call may be wrong. Germline lookup yields CDR1 DFQATT and CDR2 SNEGSKA (reference sequence). The CDR3 extends over 16 amino acids. The CDR3 DNA sequence: TGCAGTGCCCGGACGGGGCTATCGGTAGGCTCCTACGAGCAGTACTTC. It yields the protein CSARTGLSVGSYEQYF.

The chain joins TRBV27 to TRBJ2-5, with a tentative D call TRBD1 (6 bases). The end of the DNA is better explained by TRBJ2-1, so the J call may be wrong. The CDR3 is 16 residues long. Germline values: CDR1 MNHEY, CDR2 SMNVEV (reference sequence). The CDR3, as DNA: TGTGCCAGCAGCCCATCGTGGGGGACAAGGAACAATGAGCAGTTCTTC. Amino acid sequence: CASSPSWGTRNNEQFF.

The gene calls are TRBV24-1 and TRBJ1-5, with a tentative D call TRBD1 (5 bases). The CDR3 covers 15 residues. With 4 bases removed from V and 5 bases from J, the gap between germline ends came to 14 bases. Germline V gives CDR1 KGHDR, CDR2 SFDVKD. The chain's CDR3 is CATSESTAVYQPQHF. The CDR3 DNA follows: TGTGCCACCAGTGAGTCGACAGCGGTGTATCAGCCCCAGCATTTT.

The sample holds a few counts of this clonotype. The V call is TRBV2, the J call TRBJ2-5, with TRBD2 as a possible D gene (6 bases). The CDR3 covers 16 residues. The V end lost 2 bases, the J end lost 3 bases, and 16 bases lay between the germline ends. Germline V CDR1 and CDR2: SNHLY, FYNNEI. This CDR3 reads CASSEYGGTGKETQYF. The CDR3 DNA sequence: TGTGCCAGCAGTGAATACGGGGGTACCGGTAAAGAGACCCAGTACTTC.

The rearrangement uses TRBV2 and TRBJ2-2; weak D call: TRBD1 (6 bases). This CDR3 is 17 amino acids long. V lost 6 bases, J lost 0 bases, and 17 bases lay in between. Germline CDR1 reads SNHLY; CDR2 reads FYNNEI. The chain's CDR3 is CASRSEFAGANTGELFF. The CDR3 DNA reads TGTGCCAGCAGATCCGAGTTCGCAGGGGCGAACACCGGGGAGCTGTTTTTT. Together with reference TRBV2 and TRBJ2-2, the CDR3 gives the full variable domain: EPEVTQTPSHQVTQMGQEVILRCVPISNHLYFYWYRQILGQKVEFLVSFYNNEISEKSEIFDDQFSVERPDGSNFTLKIRSTKLEDSAMYFCASRSEFAGANTGELFFGEGSRLTVL.

This clonotype was counted between two and nine times. At one end the junction does not follow the germline gene, possibly because of a read error. The chain joins TRBV2 to TRBJ2-5; unclear D gene. Germline CDR1 SNHLY, CDR2 FYNNEI. The CDR3 runs to 13 residues. The CDR3 here is CASSEGRQGTQYF. The CDR3, as DNA: TGTGCCAGCAGTGAGGGTCGGCAAGGGACCCAGTACTTC.

V and J are TRBV3-1 and TRBJ2-1; D perhaps matches TRBD2 (5 bases). Germline CDR1 LGHDT, CDR2 YNNKEL (reference sequence). V lost 1 base and J lost 0, with 16 bases in between. The CDR3 totals 18 residues. CDR3 loop: CASSQAFPSGSSYNEQFF. The CDR3 bases are TGTGCCAGCAGCCAAGCCTTCCCGTCGGGGAGCTCCTACAATGAGCAGTTCTTC.

The chain uses TRBV7-2 and TRBJ2-5, with TRBD1 matching over 8 bases. The J call may be mistaken, given a closer DNA end match to TRBJ2-7. The CDR3 is 14 amino acids. CDR1 is SGHTA, CDR2 FQGNSA, per germline. The CDR3 nucleotides read TGTGCCAGCAGACCTCGACAGGGGAAATACGAGCAGTACTTC. Protein: CASRPRQGKYEQYF.

This clonotype was observed a few times. As DNA, the CDR3 is TGCGCCAGCAGCCCGTCCCGTACGGGGGAGGGATACGAGCAGTACTTC. This encodes CASSPSRTGEGYEQYF. The V call is TRBV5-1, the J call TRBJ2-7; TRBD2 aligns across 7 bases. J gave up 4 bases and V 4 bases, and 14 bases lay outside the gene matches. CDR3 size: 16 residues. Germline V gives CDR1 SGHRS, CDR2 YFSETQ.

This clonotype has only a few counts. The DNA for the CDR3 is TGTGCCAGCACCCCCAGCGGGAGTAGCGAGACCCAGTACTTC. Protein product: CASTPSGSSETQYF. The chain links TRBV6-6 to TRBJ2-5, with 8 bases identical to TRBD2. This CDR3 has 14 amino acids. Germline assignment: CDR1 MNHNY and CDR2 SVGAGI (reference sequence). V lost 7 bases and J lost 5; bases outside the gene matches: 9.

This clonotype was found a few times. This sequence joins TRBV11-2 and TRBJ2-2; D ambiguous. There are 19 residues in the CDR3. Germline-derived CDR1 and CDR2 are SGHAT and FQNNGV. The V gene lost 0 bases and the J gene lost 0 bases, with 17 bases spanning the gap. DNA for the CDR3: TGTGCCAGCAGCTTAGATCTTGGGGTCACACACGCGAACACCGGGGAGCTGTTTTTT. This sequence encodes CASSLDLGVTHANTGELFF.

V gene TRBV7-9 combines with J gene TRBJ2-1; TRBD2 matches 7 bases. The V gene end was trimmed by 6 bases and the J gene end by 0 bases; junction bases not matched to a gene: 8. This CDR3 comprises 16 residues. Germline CDR1 reads SEHNR; CDR2 reads FQNEAQ (reference sequence). CDR3 amino acids: CASSTPSGSSYNEQFF. The DNA of the CDR3 is TGTGCCAGCAGTACCCCTAGCGGAAGCTCCTACAATGAGCAGTTCTTC. The whole variable domain, remainder taken from reference TRBV7-9 and TRBJ2-1, is DTGVSQNPRHKITKRGQNVTFRCDPISEHNRLYWYRQTLGQGPEFLTYFQNEAQLEKSRLLSDRFSAERPKGSFSTLEIQRTEQGDSAMYLCASSTPSGSSYNEQFFGPGTRLTVL.

This clonotype was seen a handful of times. J is TRBJ2-1 and V is TRBV9; D is perhaps TRBD1 (6 bases). Looked up from germline, CDR1 is SGDLS and CDR2 is YYNGEE. Trimming removed 4 bases at V and 4 bases at J, with 12 bases between. The CDR3 length is 14 residues. CDR3 protein: CASSSQGNYNEQFF. The CDR3 DNA follows: TGTGCCAGCAGCTCACAGGGAAATTACAATGAGCAGTTCTTC.

The gene calls are TRBV28 and TRBJ2-7, with D perhaps TRBD2 (6 bases). CDR3 length: 15 amino acids. V lost 3 bases and J 2 bases, leaving 14 bases between the germline ends. Germline CDR1 is MDHEN and CDR2 is SYDVKM. Here the CDR3 DNA reads TGTGCCAGCAGTTTCCCGGGACTGCCTACCTACGAGCAGTACTTC. This encodes CASSFPGLPTYEQYF. The full variable domain, with the rest looked up from reference TRBV28 and TRBJ2-7, is DVKVTQSSRYLVKRTGEKVFLECVQDMDHENMFWYRQDPGLGLRLIYFSYDVKMKEKGDIPEGYSVSREKKERFSLILESASTNQTSMYLCASSFPGLPTYEQYFGPGTRLTVT.

The chain couples TRBV12-3 or TRBV12-4 to TRBJ2-4; 8 positions match TRBD2. The V and J ends lost 7 bases and 6 bases, in that order; junction bases with no gene match: 8. The CDR3 has 14 residues. The CDR3 spells CASMPGLGINIQYF. In nucleotides, the CDR3 is TGTGCCAGCATGCCGGGACTAGGAATAAACATTCAGTACTTC.

This clonotype was detected a few times. The chain has TRBV3-1 and TRBJ2-1; 8 bases match TRBD2. This CDR3 is 18 amino acids long. Germline-derived CDR1 and CDR2 are LGHDT and YNNKEL (reference sequence). V gave up 4 bases and J gave up 2 bases; unmatched junction bases: 13. CDR3 amino acids: CASSRIQGSGGAYNEQFF. CDR3 coding DNA: TGTGCCAGCAGCCGCATTCAGGGGTCGGGAGGGGCCTACAATGAGCAGTTCTTC.

The chain is built from TRBV20-1 and TRBJ2-2, with 9 positions matching TRBD2. V lost 2 bases, J lost 2 bases, and 9 bases stayed unmatched. From germline, CDR1 is DFQATT and CDR2 SNEGSKA (reference sequence). The CDR3 is 17 residues long. Here the CDR3 reads CSARSRGLADNTGELFF. The CDR3 DNA follows: TGCAGTGCTAGATCTCGGGGACTAGCTGATAACACCGGGGAGCTGTTTTTT.

As to this clonotype: A read error may produce the germline difference seen at one junction end. This rearrangement joins TRBV28 to TRBJ2-1, with 7 bases identical to TRBD2. Germline assignment: CDR1 MDHEN and CDR2 SYDVKM. This CDR3 is built from 14 residues. DNA for the CDR3: TGTGCCAGCAGTCGCATTCCGCCTGGGGGGGAGCCGTTCTTC. Translating it yields CASSRIPPGGEPFF. Based on the CDR3 plus reference TRBV28 and TRBJ2-1, the full variable domain is DVKVTQSSRYLVKRTGEKVFLECVQDMDHENMFWYRQDPGLGLRLIYFSYDVKMKEKGDIPEGYSVSREKKERFSLILESASTNQTSMYLCASSRIPPGGEPFFGPGTRLTVL.

The table lists this clonotype with a few counts. The rearrangement uses TRBV27 and TRBJ1-1, with 8 bases matching TRBD1. CDR3 length: 16 amino acids. Germline V gene lookup returns CDR1 MNHEY and CDR2 SMNVEV (reference sequence). V gave up 0 bases and J gave up 4 bases; unmatched junction bases: 7. CDR3 DNA: TGTGCCAGCAGTTTATCGAGGCGGACAGGGATCACTGAAGCTTTCTTT. This gives the protein CASSLSRRTGITEAFF.

The J gene is TRBJ2-5, the V gene TRBV6-2 or TRBV6-3; the D gene could be TRBD1 or TRBD2 (5 bases each). The J call is uncertain, as TRBJ2-7 better fits the DNA end. Germline lookup yields CDR1 MNHEY and CDR2 SVGEGT. The CDR3 runs to 16 residues. The CDR3 protein is CASSYLQVRVGNEQYF. CDR3 nucleotide sequence: TGTGCCAGCAGTTACTTACAGGTACGGGTCGGGAACGAGCAGTACTTC.

This sequence joins TRBV5-6 and TRBJ1-1; no clear D. The CDR3 spans 11 residues. Trimming left V 3 bases short and J 7 bases short, with 7 bases between. Germline CDR1 and CDR2: SGHDT and YYEEEE. As DNA, the CDR3 is TGTGCCAGCAGCTCGGAGGTTGAAGCTTTCTTT. It translates to CASSSEVEAFF.

The chain uses TRBV12-3 or TRBV12-4 and TRBJ2-3; D is tentatively TRBD1 or TRBD2 (6 bases each). CDR3 length equals 16 residues. V shed 6 bases and J shed 1 base, with 17 bases lying between them. This chain's CDR3 is CASSRTGGLGTDTQYF. The CDR3 coding sequence is TGTGCCAGCAGCCGAACTGGGGGGCTGGGCACAGATACGCAGTATTTT.